Detailed here is one T cell receptor beta chain. Its antigen remains unknown. V gave up 3 bases and J gave up 0 bases; unmatched junction bases: 0. The CDR3 covers 14 residues. In germline, CDR1 is GTSNPN, CDR2 SVGIG (reference sequence). The sample is drawn from a study of cytomegalovirus exposure and HLA in healthy donors. Study-level background: Out of approximately 170 million T cells, an earlier analysis found roughly 100 million unique TCR beta sequences in total.

PCR amplification relied on 60 Vbeta primers (plus 13 Jbeta primers). The data were produced by immunoSEQ multiplex PCR, yet TCRdb's version contains in-frame clones alone and is incomplete. The sample carries just over 150,000 clones, approximately 76% recorded once. Study-wide results and caveats: Most subjects' HLA-A and HLA-B alleles were reportedly predicted from TCR beta sequences. Many donors carried some public TCRs, although rarity characterized most TCR sequences. TRBV6-2, TRBV6-3 and some other V segments were excluded as indistinguishable.

The chain joins TRBV30 to TRBJ2-3; 10 bases are a match to TRBD2. Sequenced input: PBMCs. The sequence was obtained from a female donor in good health and CMV-seronegative. As DNA, the CDR3 is TGTGCCTGGAGGACTAGCGGGAGCACAGATACGCAGTATTTT. Protein product: CAWRTSGSTDTQYF.